This T cell receptor beta chain was observed in a study of T cell responses to AZD1222 COVID-19 vaccine. Libraries were prepared by immunoSEQ multiplex PCR; TCRdb keeps only in-frame clonotypes and omits some of them. Of 150,000 to 170,000 clones listed, roughly 90% are singletons. To note about this clone: Antigen unknown.

Study-wide points: Vaccine-related CD4 TCRs covered spike, predominating at 160-218 and 743-854.

Trimming took 2 bases from V and 7 from J; bases not matched to a gene: 6. In germline, CDR1 is PRHDT, CDR2 FYEKMQ (reference sequence). The CDR3 runs to 15 residues. This receptor was obtained from an adult in good health. The chain employs TRBV13 and TRBJ2-1; 9 nucleotides match TRBD1. The source material was peripheral blood, sampled on day 0 of AZD1222 vaccination. This CDR3 is CASSLTGGIFNEQFF. The CDR3 region has the DNA TGTGCCAGCAGCTTAACAGGGGGCATATTTAATGAGCAGTTCTTC.